What follows are 22 T cell receptor beta chains derived from one specimen sequenced in a study of identical twins. TCRdb redid the calling of the 5' RACE reads with MiXCR, one entry per CDR3 protein. Among over 200,000 distinct CDR3 sequences listed, around 10% were seen once. Sequencing was performed on memory (CD45RO+) T cells sorted from blood. The origin of the receptors is a woman between 18 and 29 years old in good health.

This clonotype was recorded at least ten times. The rearrangement links TRBV7-2 to TRBJ2-3; 13 nucleotides match TRBD2. Trimming cost V 3 bases and J 5 bases; bases outside gene matches: 8. This CDR3 has 17 amino acids. The germline gives CDR1 SGHTA, CDR2 FQGNSA. The CDR3 coding sequence is TGTGCCAGCAGCTTGGGGACTAGCGGGACCGCTGGAGATACGCAGTATTTT. Translation: CASSLGTSGTAGDTQYF.

There are a few counts of this clonotype. The chain has TRBV9 and TRBJ1-2; D may be TRBD1 (5 bases). V was trimmed by 0 bases and J by 6 bases, leaving 15 bases between them. The germline V gene has CDR1 SGDLS and CDR2 YYNGEE. The CDR3 has 15 amino acids. The CDR3 here is CASSVGVGGWNGYTF. CDR3 in DNA: TGTGCCAGCAGCGTAGGAGTGGGGGGGTGGAATGGCTACACCTTC. Using reference TRBV9 and TRBJ1-2 for the parts outside the CDR3, the full variable domain is DSGVTQTPKHLITATGQRVTLRCSPRSGDLSVYWYQQSLDQGLQFLIQYYNGEERAKGNILERFSAQQFPDLHSELNLSSLELGDSALYFCASSVGVGGWNGYTFGSGTRLTVV.

This clonotype was seen only a few times. The chain joins TRBV5-5 to TRBJ1-2; D remains ambiguous. The CDR3 sequence is 12 residues long. Germline CDR1 is SGHKS and CDR2 is YYEKEE (reference sequence). The ends were cut back, 1 base at V and 5 bases at J, with 6 bases in the middle. Here the CDR3 DNA reads TGTGCCAGCAGCTTGAAGGTGTATGGCTACACCTTC. It translates to CASSLKVYGYTF.

This clonotype came up a few times. The chain is built from TRBV6-1 and TRBJ2-5, with D possibly TRBD1 on 6 matching bases. This CDR3 has 14 residues. Trimming stripped 2 bases from V and 5 bases from J, with 12 bases between. CDR1 MNHNS and CDR2 SASEGT come from the germline V gene. CDR3 bases: TGTGCCAGCAGTGAACAAGGGGGTGGGGAGACCCAGTACTTC. This sequence encodes CASSEQGGGETQYF.

V is TRBV11-2 and J is TRBJ2-2; D is possibly TRBD1 or TRBD2 (5 bases each). Germline-derived CDR1 and CDR2 are SGHAT and FQNNGV. This CDR3 contains 11 residues. V was pared by 5 bases and J by 15 bases, with 13 bases between. CDR3 in DNA: TGTGCCAGCAGCCTTTGGGACCAGATGTTTTTT. Its protein is CASSLWDQMFF.

The rearrangement uses TRBV5-1 and TRBJ2-2; 14 nucleotides align to TRBD2. Germline CDR1 is SGHRS and CDR2 is YFSETQ. The V and J ends lost 4 bases and 3 bases, in that order; junction bases with no gene match: 11. This CDR3 has 19 residues. CDR3 protein: CASSPAKTSGRADTGELFF. CDR3 nucleotide sequence: TGCGCCAGCAGCCCAGCTAAGACTAGCGGGAGGGCGGACACCGGGGAGCTGTTTTTT.

Only a few counts were recorded for this clonotype. The chain recombines TRBV15 with TRBJ2-7; the D gene is possibly TRBD2 (6 bases). Deletions cut 0 bases from V and 3 bases from J, with 15 bases between. The CDR3 sequence is 16 residues long. Germline V CDR1 and CDR2: LNHNV, YYDKDF (reference sequence). This CDR3 reads CATSRDMLARDYEQYF. CDR3 DNA sequence: TGTGCCACCAGCAGAGATATGCTAGCGAGAGACTACGAGCAGTACTTC.

The sample holds a few counts of this clonotype. V gene TRBV10-3 combines with J gene TRBJ1-2; no clear D. Germline loops: CDR1 ENHRY, CDR2 SYGVKD. CDR3 length: 12 residues. Trimming took off 6 bases at V and 2 bases at J, with 7 bases between the two ends. The CDR3 DNA reads TGTGCCATCAGAGAGGACAACTATGGCTACACCTTC. Its translation: CAIREDNYGYTF.

The genes are TRBV3-1 and TRBJ2-1; perhaps TRBD2 as D (6 bases). The germline V and J ends were trimmed by 7 bases and 2 bases, with 18 bases remaining between them. The CDR3 covers 16 residues. From germline, CDR1 is LGHDT and CDR2 YNNKEL (reference sequence). CDR3 region: CASTPSAGTTYNEQFF. The CDR3 DNA follows: TGTGCCAGCACCCCCTCAGCGGGTACTACCTACAATGAGCAGTTCTTC.

This clonotype was found many times. The chain carries TRBV12-3 or TRBV12-4 and TRBJ2-3, with TRBD2 matching over 8 bases. There are 17 residues in the CDR3. Trimming at V came to 3 bases and at J to 2 bases, leaving 10 bases not matched to a gene. The CDR3 spells CASSFEPGLGNTDTQYF. As DNA, the CDR3 is TGTGCCAGCAGTTTCGAGCCGGGACTAGGGAACACAGATACGCAGTATTTT.

This clonotype was counted only a few times. The rearrangement links TRBV6-1 to TRBJ1-4; 7 bases are a match to TRBD1. V dropped 6 bases and J dropped 8; count of bases not matched to a gene: 9. Germline V lookup: CDR1 MNHNS, CDR2 SASEGT. CDR3 length: 14 amino acids. This CDR3 reads CASRRQGLAEKLFF. CDR3 sequence (DNA): TGTGCCAGCAGAAGACAGGGCTTGGCGGAAAAACTGTTTTTT.

The chain recombines TRBV20-1 with TRBJ2-3; TRBD2 agrees at 10 bases. Germline V gene lookup returns CDR1 DFQATT and CDR2 SNEGSKA (reference sequence). V gave up 1 base and J gave up 5 bases; unmatched junction bases: 6. The CDR3 length is 15 residues. CDR3 in amino acids: CSARGLAGAGDTQYF. CDR3 coding DNA: TGCAGTGCTAGAGGTCTAGCGGGGGCGGGAGATACGCAGTATTTT.

This clonotype was counted ten times or more. The chain carries TRBV7-3 and TRBJ2-1, with 8 bases identical to TRBD2. Germline CDR1 reads SGHTA; CDR2 reads FQGTGA. The V gene end was trimmed by 4 bases and the J gene end by 7 bases; junction bases not matched to a gene: 12. The CDR3 covers 16 residues. CDR3 loop: CASSSRLGSGANEQFF. DNA for the CDR3: TGTGCCAGCAGCTCACGTTTGGGTAGCGGGGCGAATGAGCAGTTCTTC. Using reference TRBV7-3 and TRBJ2-1 for the parts outside the CDR3, the full variable domain is GAGVSQTPSNKVTEKGKYVELRCDPISGHTALYWYRQSLGQGPEFLIYFQGTGAADDSGLPNDRFFAVRPEGSVSTLKIQRTERGDSAVYLCASSSRLGSGANEQFFGPGTRLTVL.

This clonotype was picked up many times. The chain employs TRBV6-1 and TRBJ2-6; possible D gene TRBD1, 6 bases. The germline V and J ends were trimmed by 7 bases and 2 bases, with 9 bases remaining between them. The CDR3 runs 14 residues. Germline V lookup: CDR1 MNHNS, CDR2 SASEGT. As DNA, the CDR3 is TGTGCCAGCAAAACAGGGACTGGGGCCAACGTCCTGACTTTC. Translating gives CASKTGTGANVLTF.

This clonotype was counted ten times or more. The chain has TRBV7-9 and TRBJ2-1; no clear D gene. This CDR3 has 12 amino acids. V was pared by 3 bases and J by 15 bases, with 15 bases between. Germline CDR1 is SEHNR and CDR2 is FQNEAQ (reference sequence). The CDR3 coding sequence is TGTGCCAGCAGCTTCGGACCTAAGGGTCGGTTCTTC. Translating gives CASSFGPKGRFF.

This clonotype was counted at least ten times. The chain is built from TRBV5-6 and TRBJ2-1; no definite D call. The CDR3 has 15 amino acids. Per the germline V gene, CDR1 is SGHDT and CDR2 is YYEEEE. Trimming cost V 1 base and J 3 bases, with 11 bases left between them. The CDR3 spells CASSLIDRYYNEQFF. The CDR3 bases are TGTGCCAGCAGCTTGATAGACCGCTACTACAATGAGCAGTTCTTC. Full variable domain (remainder filled in from reference TRBV5-6 and TRBJ2-1): DAGVTQSPTHLIKTRGQQVTLRCSPKSGHDTVSWYQQALGQGPQFIFQYYEEEERQRGNFPDRFSGHQFPNYSSELNVNALLLGDSALYLCASSLIDRYYNEQFFGPGTRLTVL.

The chain joins TRBV12-3 or TRBV12-4 to TRBJ1-2; D gene ambiguous. This CDR3 has 13 amino acids. V was cut by 4 bases and J by 8 bases, with 14 bases left in between. Here the CDR3 reads CASSSPVKNGYTF. CDR3 coding DNA: TGTGCCAGCAGTTCCCCCGTAAAGAACGGCTACACCTTC.

This clonotype was counted a few times. The rearrangement joins TRBV11-2 to TRBJ2-2; the D gene is possibly TRBD1 (6 bases). The CDR3 is 17 residues long. With 1 base removed from V and 3 bases from J, the gap between germline ends came to 15 bases. The V gene's germline CDR1 is SGHAT and CDR2 FQNNGV. CDR3 in amino acids: CASSLVFGQGYTGELFF. For the CDR3, the DNA is TGTGCCAGCAGCTTAGTGTTTGGTCAGGGGTACACCGGGGAGCTGTTTTTT.

This clonotype was detected only a few times. DNA for the CDR3: TGTGCCAGCAGTTCAGGGTGGAATTCACCCCTCCACTTT. Protein product: CASSSGWNSPLHF. This chain connects TRBV27 to TRBJ1-6; perhaps TRBD1 as D (5 bases). Trimming cost V 4 bases and J 7 bases, with 8 bases left between them. The CDR3 loop spans 13 amino acids. The germline gives CDR1 MNHEY, CDR2 SMNVEV (reference sequence).

This clonotype has a handful of counts. The V gene is TRBV15, the J gene TRBJ2-1; weak D call: TRBD1 (6 bases). The germline V and J ends were trimmed by 2 bases and 3 bases, with 8 bases remaining between them. The germline gives CDR1 LNHNV, CDR2 YYDKDF (reference sequence). The CDR3 spans 14 residues. The CDR3 sequence: CATSRRGNYNEQFF. CDR3 nucleotides: TGTGCCACCAGCAGAAGGGGGAACTACAATGAGCAGTTCTTC.

This clonotype was seen ten or more times. The chain recombines TRBV7-9 with TRBJ1-2; D remains ambiguous. CDR1 and CDR2 from the germline V gene are SEHNR and FQNEAQ (reference sequence). V was trimmed by 2 bases and J by 4 bases, leaving 17 bases between them. The CDR3 consists of 16 residues. CDR3 in amino acids: CASSLSSGASPYGYTF. DNA for the CDR3: TGTGCCAGCAGCTTATCTTCAGGCGCATCACCCTATGGCTACACCTTC.

This clonotype came up many times. A single base separates this from a much larger clone, so it may be a read error. The chain employs TRBV12-3 or TRBV12-4 and TRBJ2-3; D remains ambiguous. The CDR3 has 11 residues. This CDR3 is CASSFRDTQYF. CDR3 coding DNA: TGCGCCAGCAGCTTCAGGGATACGCAGTATTTT.